This TCR beta chain stems from a study of shared clonotypes between healthy human individuals. Overall study context: Three CD4 naive, three CD4 memory, two CD8 naive and one CD8 memory plate were used per donor. Study-wide points: Larger richness was generally estimated for naive than memory subsets.

Naive CD8 cells, CD45RO-negative and positively selected for CCR7, excluded terminally differentiated effector memory CD45RA+ cells. Participating donors were healthy, HIV-negative adults free of recent acute infections or vaccinations. Germline CDR1 LNHDA, CDR2 SQIVND (reference sequence). Trimming stripped 8 bases from V and 6 bases from J, with 19 bases between. The CDR3 loop spans 15 amino acids. As originally analysed: Quality scores were absent from the junction-only immunoSEQ sequences, so filtering differed. Clones were read by immunoSEQ multiplex PCR, and TCRdb kept only the in-frame ones, dropping some. For V, J and clone size, that table is used; D and trimming come from the DNA. The table has around 2.1 million clones, about 93% seen once. For this clone: Its target is unknown.

The sample taken for sequencing was naive CD8+ T cells from PBMCs. This receptor was identified in a young man in good health. Some clones in this sample may be carry-over from other donors' samples. The chain has TRBV19 and TRBJ1-4; D is unclear. The CDR3 nucleotides read TGTGCCAGTCACTCCACGTCCCAAATGGATGAAAAACTGTTTTTT. Protein sequence: CASHSTSQMDEKLFF.